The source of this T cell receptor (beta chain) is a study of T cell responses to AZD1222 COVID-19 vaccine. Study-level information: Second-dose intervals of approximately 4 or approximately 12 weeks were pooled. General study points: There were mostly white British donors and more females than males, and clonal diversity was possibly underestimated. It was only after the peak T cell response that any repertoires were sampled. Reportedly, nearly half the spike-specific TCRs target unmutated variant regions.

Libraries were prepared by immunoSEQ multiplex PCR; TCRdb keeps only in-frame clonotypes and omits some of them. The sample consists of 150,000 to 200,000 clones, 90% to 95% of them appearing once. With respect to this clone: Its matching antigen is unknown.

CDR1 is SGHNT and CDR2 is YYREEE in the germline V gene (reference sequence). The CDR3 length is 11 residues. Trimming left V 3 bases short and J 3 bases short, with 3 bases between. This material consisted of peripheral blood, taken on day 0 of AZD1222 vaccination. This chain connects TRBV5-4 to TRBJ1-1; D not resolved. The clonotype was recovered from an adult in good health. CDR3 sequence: CASSSDTEAFF. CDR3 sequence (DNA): TGTGCCAGCAGCTCGGACACTGAAGCTTTCTTT.